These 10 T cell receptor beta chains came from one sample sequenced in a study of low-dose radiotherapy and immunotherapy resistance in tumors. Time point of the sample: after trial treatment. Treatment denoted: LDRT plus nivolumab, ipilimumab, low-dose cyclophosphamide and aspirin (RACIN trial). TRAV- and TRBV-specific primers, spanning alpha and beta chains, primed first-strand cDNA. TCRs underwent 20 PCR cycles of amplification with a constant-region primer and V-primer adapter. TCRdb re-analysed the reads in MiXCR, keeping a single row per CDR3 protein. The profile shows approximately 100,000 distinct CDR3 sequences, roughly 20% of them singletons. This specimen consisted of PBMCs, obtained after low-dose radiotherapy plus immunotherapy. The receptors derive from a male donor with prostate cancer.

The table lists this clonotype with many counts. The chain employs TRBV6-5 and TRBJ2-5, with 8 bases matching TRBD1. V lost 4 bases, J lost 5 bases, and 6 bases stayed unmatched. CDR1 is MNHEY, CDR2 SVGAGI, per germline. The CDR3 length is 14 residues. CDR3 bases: TGTGCCAGCAGTTCGGACAGGGTTGGGGAGACCCAGTACTTC. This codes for CASSSDRVGETQYF.

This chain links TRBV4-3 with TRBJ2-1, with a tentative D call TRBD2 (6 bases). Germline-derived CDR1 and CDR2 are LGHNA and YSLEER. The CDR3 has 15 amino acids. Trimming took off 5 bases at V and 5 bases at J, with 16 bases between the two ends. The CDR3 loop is CASSRYGSLDNEQFF. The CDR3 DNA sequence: TGCGCCAGCAGCAGATACGGGAGTTTGGACAATGAGCAGTTCTTC.

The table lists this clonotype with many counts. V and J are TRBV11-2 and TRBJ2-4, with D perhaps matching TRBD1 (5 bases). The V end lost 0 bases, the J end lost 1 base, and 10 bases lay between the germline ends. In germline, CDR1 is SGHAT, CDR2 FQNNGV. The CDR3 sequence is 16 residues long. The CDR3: CASSLDGRAAKNIQYF. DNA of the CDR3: TGTGCCAGCAGCTTAGATGGCAGGGCGGCCAAAAACATTCAGTACTTC.

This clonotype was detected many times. DNA of the CDR3: TGTGCCAGCAGCGACGGACAGGGGGTACAGAGTTCACCCCTCCACTTT. As protein: CASSDGQGVQSSPLHF. This chain links TRBV3-1 with TRBJ1-6; the match to TRBD1 covers 10 bases. V lost 5 bases to trimming and J lost 9 bases; unmatched junction nucleotides: 10. This CDR3 has 16 amino acids. CDR1 is LGHDT and CDR2 is YNNKEL in the germline V gene (reference sequence).

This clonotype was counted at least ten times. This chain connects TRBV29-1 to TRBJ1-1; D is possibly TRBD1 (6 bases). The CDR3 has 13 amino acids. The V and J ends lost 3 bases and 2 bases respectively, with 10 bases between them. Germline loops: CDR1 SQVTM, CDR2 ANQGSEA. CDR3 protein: CSVEKGGNTEAFF. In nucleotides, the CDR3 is TGCAGCGTTGAGAAGGGGGGAAACACTGAAGCTTTCTTT. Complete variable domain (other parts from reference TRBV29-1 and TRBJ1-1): SAVISQKPSRDICQRGTSLTIQCQVDSQVTMMFWYRQQPGQSLTLIATANQGSEATYESGFVIDKFPISRPNLTFSTLTVSNMSPEDSSIYLCSVEKGGNTEAFFGQGTRLTVV.

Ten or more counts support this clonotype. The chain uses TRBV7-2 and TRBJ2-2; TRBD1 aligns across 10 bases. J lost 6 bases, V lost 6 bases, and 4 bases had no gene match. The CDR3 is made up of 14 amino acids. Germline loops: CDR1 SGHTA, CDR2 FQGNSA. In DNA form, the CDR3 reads TGTGCCAGCAGGGGACAGGGGAAGGCCGGGGAGCTGTTTTTT. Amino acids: CASRGQGKAGELFF.

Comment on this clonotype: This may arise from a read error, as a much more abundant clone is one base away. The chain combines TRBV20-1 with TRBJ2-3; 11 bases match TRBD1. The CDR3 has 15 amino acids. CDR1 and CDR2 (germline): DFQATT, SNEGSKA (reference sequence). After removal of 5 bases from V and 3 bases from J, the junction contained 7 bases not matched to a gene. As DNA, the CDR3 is TGCAGTGCTTGGCACGGGACAGGGGGAACAGATACGCAGTATTTT. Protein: CSAWHGTGGTDTQYF.

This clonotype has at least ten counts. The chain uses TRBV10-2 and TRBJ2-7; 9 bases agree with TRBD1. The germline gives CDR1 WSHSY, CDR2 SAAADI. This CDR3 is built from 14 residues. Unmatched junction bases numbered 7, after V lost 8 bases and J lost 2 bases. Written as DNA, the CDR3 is TGCGCCAGCGTACAGGGGGCAGGGCCCTACGAGCAGTACTTC. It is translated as CASVQGAGPYEQYF.

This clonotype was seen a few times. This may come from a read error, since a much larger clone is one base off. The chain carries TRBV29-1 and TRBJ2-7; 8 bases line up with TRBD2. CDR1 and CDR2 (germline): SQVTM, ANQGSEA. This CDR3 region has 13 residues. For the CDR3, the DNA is TGCAGCGTTGAGGCGGGGGGCGGCTACGAGCGGTACTTC. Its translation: CSVEAGGGYERYF.

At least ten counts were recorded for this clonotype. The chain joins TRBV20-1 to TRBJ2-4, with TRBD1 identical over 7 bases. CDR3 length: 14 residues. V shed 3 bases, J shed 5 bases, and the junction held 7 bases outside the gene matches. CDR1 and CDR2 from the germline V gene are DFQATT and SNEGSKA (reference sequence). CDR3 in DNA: TGCAGTGCTAGTGATCTGGGACAGCAAAACATTCAGTACTTC. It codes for CSASDLGQQNIQYF.